The 11 T cell receptor beta chains below were found in one sample sequenced in a study of regulatory T cells in long-lasting Graves disease (dated by TCRdb to 2020 to 2022). Library creation used multiplex PCR. Sequencing relied on an Illumina HiSeq 4000. TCR beta libraries were built with iRepertoire HTBI primers and Arm-PCR amplification of CDR3 regions. The public reads were run again by TCRdb, first through fastp at Q25 and then through MiXCR, and only productive beta chains were kept. Rows with a matching CDR3 protein are joined into one entry that keeps the most common DNA and genes. The sample table shows a few hundred thousand distinct CDR3 sequences, and around 22% are seen once. Around 24% of the sample lies in the top ten. The sample's time point, from its label and the paper: persistent/refractory GD, antithyroid drugs over 5 years with positive TRAb. RNA was extracted from PBMCs in TRIzol for both TCR sequencing and RNA sequencing.

This material consisted of peripheral blood mononuclear cells (PBMCs), taken when the disease was refractory, from a patient treated with antithyroid drugs. The receptor source for this set is a female donor with Graves disease.

This clonotype showed up many times. V usage is TRBV28 and J usage is TRBJ2-6; D gene unclear. This CDR3 contains 15 residues. The V and J ends lost 3 bases and 1 base respectively, with 7 bases between them. Germline CDR1 reads MDHEN; CDR2 reads SYDVKM. The CDR3 here is CASSLLTSGANVLTF. The CDR3 region has the DNA TGTGCCAGCAGTTTGCTTACTTCTGGGGCCAACGTCCTGACTTTC.

This clonotype was recorded a few times. The chain combines TRBV7-2 with TRBJ2-1, with D tentatively TRBD1 (5 bases). This CDR3 spans 15 amino acids. From germline, CDR1 is SGHTA and CDR2 FQGNSA. V was shortened by 4 bases and J by 4 bases, with 14 bases between the two germline ends. This CDR3 reads CASSSQGSKYNEQFF. CDR3 coding DNA: TGTGCCAGCAGCTCCCAGGGAAGTAAGTACAATGAGCAGTTCTTC. The variable domain in full, with the rest retrieved from reference TRBV7-2 and TRBJ2-1, is GAGVSQSPSNKVTEKGKDVELRCDPISGHTALYWYRQSLGQGLEFLIYFQGNSAPDKSGLPSDRFSAERTGGSVSTLTIQRTQQEDSAVYLCASSSQGSKYNEQFFGPGTRLTVL.

This clonotype was seen more than once but under ten times. This chain connects TRBV11-2 to TRBJ2-7, with a tentative D call TRBD2 (5 bases). CDR3 size: 15 residues. Deletions cut 7 bases from V and 2 bases from J, with 18 bases between. CDR1 and CDR2 from the germline V gene are SGHAT and FQNNGV. The CDR3 coding sequence is TGTGCCAGCATCCCAGGACTCCACACGACCTACGAGCAGTACTTC. Its translation is CASIPGLHTTYEQYF.

In the case of this clonotype: This could be a read error, since a much larger clone is one nucleotide away. The V call is TRBV28, the J call TRBJ2-7, with 8 bases fitting TRBD2. The CDR3 runs 13 residues. Germline V gene data show CDR1 as MDHEN and CDR2 as SYDVKM. Written as DNA, the CDR3 is TGTGCCAGGAGTTATGGGACTAGCTACGAGCAGTACTTC. Amino acids: CARSYGTSYEQYF.

This clonotype was counted ten times or more. V gene TRBV15 combines with J gene TRBJ1-2; D unclear. Germline loops: CDR1 LNHNV, CDR2 YYDKDF (reference sequence). The CDR3 loop spans 16 amino acids. V shed 5 bases and J shed 4 bases, with 20 bases lying between them. The CDR3 region is CATSLRGRAGGYGYTF. CDR3 DNA sequence: TGTGCCACCAGCTTAAGAGGGAGGGCGGGTGGCTATGGCTACACCTTC.

Note on this clonotype: A much larger clone differs from this one at a single base, so this may be a read error. This rearrangement joins TRBV29-1 to TRBJ1-2; D unresolved. The CDR3 runs 11 residues. The germline gives CDR1 SQVTM, CDR2 ANQGSEA. CDR3: CSVETVYGHTF. As DNA, the CDR3 is TGCAGCGTTGAAACAGTTTATGGCCACACCTTC.

This clonotype has a count of ten or more. This chain links TRBV12-3 or TRBV12-4 with TRBJ1-3; D gene uncertain. V gave up 5 bases and J gave up 4 bases, with 15 bases separating them. The CDR3 is 15 amino acids. The CDR3 DNA sequence: TGTGCCAGCAGTAGCCGGGCCCCGAAAGGAAACACCATATATTTT. It is translated as CASSSRAPKGNTIYF.

This clonotype was counted a few times. V usage is TRBV6-5 and J usage is TRBJ2-7, with a weak D call TRBD2 (5 bases). The CDR3 extends over 15 amino acids. V gave up 0 bases and J gave up 4 bases, with 13 bases separating them. The V gene's germline CDR1 is MNHEY and CDR2 SVGAGI. DNA of the CDR3: TGTGCCAGCAGTTACTCGGCCGGGATCCGGTACGAGCAGTACTTC. It is translated as CASSYSAGIRYEQYF.

With respect to this clonotype: Sequence at one end of the junction differs from germline and may be a read error. The chain has TRBV12-3 or TRBV12-4 and TRBJ2-5, with D unresolved. CDR3 length equals 13 residues. This CDR3 is CASGIGRQEAQYF. The CDR3 DNA reads TGTGCCAGCGGTATCGGCAGGCAAGAGGCCCAGTACTTC.

V gene TRBV5-4 combines with J gene TRBJ1-2, with D perhaps matching TRBD1 (5 bases). This CDR3 spans 17 amino acids. Germline V gene sequence: CDR1 SGHNT, CDR2 YYREEE (reference sequence). The V end was cut by 3 bases, the J end by 0 bases, with 18 bases between. The CDR3 loop reads CASSSERRGPTNYGYTF. The CDR3 DNA follows: TGTGCCAGCAGCTCGGAACGACGGGGACCAACTAACTATGGCTACACCTTC.

This chain links TRBV5-1 with TRBJ2-2, with D uncertain. CDR3 length equals 15 residues. Between the trimmed V and J ends, which lost 1 base and 4 bases, there was a span of 11 bases. Germline V gene sequence: CDR1 SGHRS, CDR2 YFSETQ. CDR3 loop: CASSLILGPTGELFF. The CDR3 DNA reads as TGCGCCAGCAGCTTGATTCTGGGTCCCACCGGGGAGCTGTTTTTT.